This is a list of T cell receptor beta chains from one sample in a study of CD8+ T cells in alopecia areata. Produced via immunoSEQ multiplex PCR; TCRdb's table is partial and in-frame only. The data show roughly 190,000 clones, 60% to 70% seen once. The sequences come from CD4+ T cells sorted from blood, collected at week 4, from a patient treated with tofacitinib. Every receptor here comes from a human donor with alopecia areata. Both conserved end residues are part of each CDR3. Fields, in order: clone size, V gene, D gene, J gene, CDR3 protein, CDR3 DNA. A D gene is named only where the DNA matches it firmly. Expanded clones are given a class, and other clones once, few, many or no size at all.

.,TRBV19,.,TRBJ1-5,CASSNKVWGNQPQHF,TGTGCCAGTAGTAATAAGGTCTGGGGCAATCAGCCCCAGCATTTT
few,TRBV19,.,TRBJ2-1,CASLQSGIYNEQFF,TGTGCCAGCCTACAAAGTGGGATCTACAATGAGCAGTTCTTC
.,TRBV6-5,.,TRBJ2-6,CASSRGHSGANVLTF,TGTGCCAGCAGCCGCGGACACTCTGGGGCCAACGTCCTGACTTTC
.,TRBV5-4,.,TRBJ2-5,CASSLQGRRETQYF,TGTGCCAGCAGCTTGCAGGGTAGAAGGGAGACCCAGTACTTC
.,TRBV4-1,TRBD1,TRBJ2-7,CASTLGGDSYEQYF,TGCGCCAGCACCCTAGGGGGCGACTCCTACGAGCAGTACTTC
.,TRBV2,TRBD1,TRBJ1-5,CASETGNSNQPQHF,TGTGCCAGCGAGACAGGGAATAGCAATCAGCCCCAGCATTTT
.,TRBV6-5,.,TRBJ2-5,CASTQDSGETQYF,TGTGCCAGCACTCAGGACTCCGGAGAGACCCAGTACTTC
.,TRBV2,TRBD1,TRBJ1-5,CASSGPGQGPRPQHF,TGTGCCAGCAGTGGACCGGGACAGGGCCCTCGGCCCCAGCATTTT
once,TRBV7-2,.,TRBJ2-1,CASSLVSLALGNEQFF,TGTGCCAGCAGCTTAGTTTCCCTAGCGCTGGGGAATGAGCAGTTCTTC
.,TRBV6-1,.,TRBJ1-1,CASSLPPSAGEAFF,TGTGCCAGCAGCTTACCCCCATCCGCCGGTGAAGCTTTCTTT
few,TRBV29-1,.,TRBJ2-5,CSVEASSETQYF,TGCAGCGTTGAAGCCTCCTCGGAGACCCAGTACTTC
.,TRBV29-1,TRBD1,TRBJ1-2,CSGLDRGSGYTF,TGCAGCGGTTTGGACAGGGGAAGCGGCTACACCTTC
few,TRBV4-3,.,TRBJ2-3,CASSQGGQNTQYF,TGCGCCAGCAGCCAAGGAGGTCAGAATACGCAGTATTTT
.,TRBV7-8,TRBD2,TRBJ2-1,CASSLARLASSYNEQFF,TGTGCCAGCAGCTTAGCGAGACTAGCGAGCTCCTACAATGAGCAGTTCTTC
few,TRBV18,.,TRBJ2-7,CASSREDEQYF,TGTGCCAGCTCGCGCGAGGACGAGCAGTACTTC
few,TRBV29-1,TRBD2,TRBJ2-5,CSVARTSGSETQYF,TGCAGCGTTGCTAGGACTAGCGGGAGTGAGACCCAGTACTTC
.,TRBV20-1,.,TRBJ1-4,CSAEFDGKLFF,TGCAGTGCTGAATTTGATGGAAAACTGTTTTTT
.,TRBV7-9,TRBD1,TRBJ2-7,CASSSPGQKSYEQYF,TGTGCCAGCAGCTCGCCGGGACAGAAGTCCTACGAGCAGTACTTC
.,TRBV27,.,TRBJ1-5,CASSLSWGSHQPQHF,TGTGCCAGCAGTTTATCATGGGGCAGTCATCAGCCCCAGCATTTT
.,TRBV29-1,.,TRBJ1-2,CSVENSYGYTF,TGCAGCGTTGAGAACAGTTATGGCTACACCTTC
.,TRBV7-2,.,TRBJ2-6,CASSLGGSGANVLTF,TGTGCCAGCAGCCTAGGGGGATCCGGGGCCAACGTCCTGACTTTC
few,TRBV29-1,.,TRBJ2-1,CSGIRWGEQFF,TGCAGCGGGATAAGATGGGGTGAGCAGTTCTTC
.,TRBV18,TRBD1,TRBJ1-5,CASSQGQGDQPQHF,TGTGCCAGCTCCCAGGGACAGGGCGATCAGCCCCAGCATTTT
.,TRBV27,.,TRBJ2-1,CASSLLGDLSSQFF,TGTGCCAGCAGTCTCCTTGGGGACCTAAGTAGTCAGTTCTTC
.,TRBV28,.,TRBJ1-1,CASSDQGGRGEAFF,TGTGCCAGCAGTGATCAAGGAGGGCGAGGGGAAGCTTTCTTT
few,TRBV19,TRBD2,TRBJ2-1,CASSLQTSSNEQFF,TGTGCCAGTAGTCTCCAGACTAGCAGCAATGAGCAGTTCTTC
few,TRBV30,.,TRBJ2-3,CADPRRHTDTQYF,TGTGCGGATCCTAGGAGACACACAGATACGCAGTATTTT
.,TRBV2,.,TRBJ1-3,CASRPGRTSGNTIYF,TGTGCCAGCCGGCCGGGACGGACCTCTGGAAACACCATATATTTT
.,TRBV6-5,TRBD2,TRBJ2-5,CASSKAGQETQYF,TGTGCCAGCAGTAAAGCGGGACAAGAGACCCAGTACTTC
.,TRBV7-9,.,TRBJ1-1,CASTPPGGAYTEAFF,TGTGCCAGCACCCCGCCCGGAGGGGCCTACACTGAAGCTTTCTTT
many,TRBV7-2,.,TRBJ2-5,CASSLNGGPETQYF,TGTGCCAGCAGCTTAAACGGTGGACCGGAGACCCAGTACTTC
.,TRBV27,TRBD1,TRBJ1-1,CASKGGRGTEAFF,TGTGCCAGCAAAGGGGGCCGGGGCACTGAAGCTTTCTTT
few,TRBV11-1,.,TRBJ2-7,CASSLKVANFGQYF,TGTGCCAGCAGCTTAAAGGTTGCAAACTTTGGGCAGTACTTC
.,TRBV29-1,TRBD1,TRBJ2-5,CSVTTGGETQYF,TGCAGCGTCACGACAGGGGGAGAGACCCAGTACTTC
.,TRBV18,TRBD1,TRBJ1-5,CASSPRDSGSNQPQHF,TGTGCCAGCTCACCAAGGGACAGCGGGAGCAATCAGCCCCAGCATTTT
.,TRBV18,.,TRBJ2-1,CASSPGQGGLYEQFF,TGTGCCAGCTCCCCCGGCCAGGGGGGTTTGTATGAGCAGTTCTTC
.,TRBV30,.,TRBJ2-3,CAWRGRRPTDTQYF,TGTGCCTGGAGGGGAAGGCGGCCCACAGATACGCAGTATTTT
.,TRBV29-1,.,TRBJ2-4,CSVWQGTNIQYF,TGCAGCGTTTGGCAGGGTACAAACATTCAGTACTTC
.,TRBV28,.,TRBJ2-5,CASGPFRSGETQYF,TGTGCCAGCGGTCCGTTTCGCTCGGGAGAGACCCAGTACTTC
once,TRBV29-1,TRBD1,TRBJ2-1,CSVEETGGNEQFF,TGCAGCGTTGAAGAGACAGGGGGAAATGAGCAGTTCTTC
.,TRBV9,.,TRBJ2-3,CASSVVGRDTQYF,TGTGCCAGCAGCGTAGTCGGGAGAGATACGCAGTATTTT
.,TRBV30,TRBD1,TRBJ2-1,CAWNRDRDIGRSYNEQFF,TGTGCCTGGAACCGGGACAGGGACATAGGCAGGTCCTACAATGAGCAGTTCTTC
once,TRBV30,.,TRBJ1-2,CAWSVNGHSNYGYTF,TGTGCCTGGAGTGTGAATGGACACTCAAACTATGGCTACACCTTC
few,TRBV5-1,.,TRBJ2-1,CASSLGQGSYNEQFF,TGCGCCAGCAGCTTGGGGCAGGGCTCCTACAATGAGCAGTTCTTC
.,TRBV27,.,TRBJ2-1,CASSLPGSEQFF,TGTGCCAGCAGTTTACCTGGAAGTGAGCAGTTCTTC
once,TRBV7-2,.,TRBJ1-1,CASSRIGNTEAFF,TGTGCCAGCAGCCGCATTGGGAACACTGAAGCTTTCTTT
few,TRBV29-1,TRBD2,TRBJ2-7,CSVRRGEGNEQYF,TGCAGCGTACGTCGCGGGGAGGGTAACGAGCAGTACTTC
few,TRBV5-6,.,TRBJ2-3,CASSFNMEDTQYF,TGTGCCAGCAGCTTCAACATGGAGGATACGCAGTATTTT
few,TRBV10-3,TRBD2,TRBJ2-7,CAIGLADVEQYF,TGTGCCATCGGACTAGCGGACGTCGAGCAGTACTTC